This T cell receptor (beta chain) emerged from a study of OX40 agonist ivuxolimab in advanced cancers. This table comes from immunoSEQ multiplex PCR, and its TCRdb copy is limited to in-frame clones, with some not included. The table records some 10,000 clones, 75% to 85% of them present only once. CDR3 length: 15 amino acids. Germline assignment: CDR1 SGHRS and CDR2 YFSETQ. Trimming cost V 2 bases and J 3 bases, with 12 bases left between them. The sequence came from an adult with an advanced solid tumor such as melanoma, head and neck, liver or kidney cancer. The J gene is TRBJ1-5, the V gene TRBV5-1, with a tentative D call TRBD1 (6 bases). The sequenced sample was CD4+ or CD8+ T cells sorted from blood, obtained in a trial of the OX40 agonist ivuxolimab. The chain's CDR3 is CASSLSGAFNQPQHF. The DNA for the CDR3 is TGCGCCAGCAGCTTATCGGGGGCCTTCAATCAGCCCCAGCATTTT. Full variable domain (rest looked up from reference TRBV5-1 and TRBJ1-5): KAGVTQTPRYLIKTRGQQVTLSCSPISGHRSVSWYQQTPGQGLQFLFEYFSETQRNKGNFPGRFSGRQFSNSRSEMNVSTLELGDSALYLCASSLSGAFNQPQHFGDGTRLSIL.